The T cell receptor beta chain under discussion was sequenced for a study of T cell repertoires in cytomegalovirus infection. Study information: Through public TCR beta signatures, both CMV infection and matching HLA type were indicated. Study conclusions and caveats: CMV-specific HLA-C-restricted TCR beta clonotypes dominated the ex vivo response.

TCRdb independently ran MiXCR on the reads; one entry per CDR3 protein. Found here are hundreds of thousands of distinct CDR3 sequences, 24% of them singletons; the top ten hold around 8%. The CDR3 length is 15 residues. Trimming removed 4 bases from V and 8 bases from J, with 21 bases in between. CDR1 and CDR2 from the germline V gene are SGHDT and YYEEEE. Remarks on this clonotype: Antigen unknown.

Sequencing input: CD8+ T cells from PBMCs. This receptor was identified in a human donor in good health (CMV status not recorded). Some clones in this sample may be carry-over from other donors' samples. The genes are TRBV5-6 and TRBJ1-2; D is uncertain. Here the CDR3 reads CASSPSPRPSAGYTF. The DNA of the CDR3 is TGTGCCAGCAGCCCATCCCCGAGACCCAGCGCAGGCTACACCTTC.